The clone carrying this T cell receptor (beta chain) showed up just a few times. Germline CDR1 and CDR2: SGHDN and FVKESK. V lost 2 bases and J 6 bases, leaving 7 bases between the germline ends. This CDR3 has 13 residues. Following RNA extraction, reverse transcription yielded cDNA that acted as the sequencing template. Profiling relied on immunoSEQ multiplex PCR, and the TCRdb table lists in-frame clones only, not all of them. The sample records 150,000 to 200,000 clones, under 80% being singletons. The sample's treatment: oral pan-JAK inhibitor, 5-10 mg twice daily. This sample stems from a study of CD8+ T cells in alopecia areata.

The V call is TRBV14, the J call TRBJ2-2; D uncertain. The sample here was CD4+ T cells sorted from blood, taken around week 50, from a patient treated with tofacitinib. This sequence was found in a human donor with alopecia areata. The CDR3 DNA follows: TGTGCCAGCAGCCAATATACGGCCGGGGAGCTGTTTTTT. This codes for CASSQYTAGELFF.